The present T cell receptor (beta chain) was sequenced within a study of T cell changes during pregnancy in multiple sclerosis. TCRdb keeps only in-frame clones here, not all; method: immunoSEQ multiplex PCR. This sample has fewer than 70,000 clones, with 94% found just once. The sample in question was CD8+ T cells from peripheral blood mononuclear cells, obtained in the third trimester of pregnancy. The source is a female donor with multiple sclerosis, enrolled in a pregnancy study.

CDR3 in amino acids: CASSHRREATGELFF. CDR3 sequence (DNA): TGTGCCAGCAGCCACCGGCGGGAGGCCACCGGGGAGCTGTTTTTT. V is TRBV7-9 and J is TRBJ2-2, with 8 bases lining up with TRBD2. Per the germline V gene, CDR1 is SEHNR and CDR2 is FQNEAQ (reference sequence). V lost 5 bases, J lost 4 bases, and 6 bases stayed unmatched. This CDR3 contains 15 residues.